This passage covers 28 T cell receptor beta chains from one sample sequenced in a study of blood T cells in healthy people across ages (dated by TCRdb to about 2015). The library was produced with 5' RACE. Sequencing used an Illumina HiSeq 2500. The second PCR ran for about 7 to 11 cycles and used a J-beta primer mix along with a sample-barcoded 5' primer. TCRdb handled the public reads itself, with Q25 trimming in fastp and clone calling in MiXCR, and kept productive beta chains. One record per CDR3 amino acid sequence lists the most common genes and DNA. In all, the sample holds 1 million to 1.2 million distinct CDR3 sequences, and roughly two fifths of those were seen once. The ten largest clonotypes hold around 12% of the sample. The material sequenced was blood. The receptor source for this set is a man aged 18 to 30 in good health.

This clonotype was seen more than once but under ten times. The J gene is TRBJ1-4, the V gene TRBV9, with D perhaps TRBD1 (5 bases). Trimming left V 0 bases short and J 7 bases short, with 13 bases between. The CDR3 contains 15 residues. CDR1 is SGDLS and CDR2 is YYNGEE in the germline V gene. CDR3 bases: TGTGCCAGCAGCGTAGGAGGGGCCATTGGTGAAAAACTGTTTTTT. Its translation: CASSVGGAIGEKLFF.

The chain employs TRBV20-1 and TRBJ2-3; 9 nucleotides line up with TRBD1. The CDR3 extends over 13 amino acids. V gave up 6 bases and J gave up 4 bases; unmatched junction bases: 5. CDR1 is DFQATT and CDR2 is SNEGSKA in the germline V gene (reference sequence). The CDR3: CSAWDRDPDTQYF. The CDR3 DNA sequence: TGCAGTGCATGGGACAGGGACCCAGATACGCAGTATTTT.

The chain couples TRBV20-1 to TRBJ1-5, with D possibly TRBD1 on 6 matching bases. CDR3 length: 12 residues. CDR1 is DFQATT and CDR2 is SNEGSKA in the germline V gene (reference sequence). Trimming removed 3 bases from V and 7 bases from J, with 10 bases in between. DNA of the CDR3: TGCAGTGCTAGGGGGGGCCTACAGCCCCAGCATTTT. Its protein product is CSARGGLQPQHF.

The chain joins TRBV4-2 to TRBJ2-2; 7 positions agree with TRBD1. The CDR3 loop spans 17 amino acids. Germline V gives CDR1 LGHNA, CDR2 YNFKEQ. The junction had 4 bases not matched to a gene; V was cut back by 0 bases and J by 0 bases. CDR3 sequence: CASSQDQGTANTGELFF. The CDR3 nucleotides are TGTGCCAGCAGCCAAGATCAAGGGACAGCGAACACCGGGGAGCTGTTTTTT.

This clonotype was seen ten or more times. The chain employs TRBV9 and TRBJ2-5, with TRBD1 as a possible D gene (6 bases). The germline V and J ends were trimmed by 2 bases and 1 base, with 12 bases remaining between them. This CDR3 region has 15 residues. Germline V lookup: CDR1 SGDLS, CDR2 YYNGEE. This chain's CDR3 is CASSVDGTPQETQYF. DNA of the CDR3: TGTGCCAGCAGCGTGGACGGGACACCCCAAGAGACCCAGTACTTC.

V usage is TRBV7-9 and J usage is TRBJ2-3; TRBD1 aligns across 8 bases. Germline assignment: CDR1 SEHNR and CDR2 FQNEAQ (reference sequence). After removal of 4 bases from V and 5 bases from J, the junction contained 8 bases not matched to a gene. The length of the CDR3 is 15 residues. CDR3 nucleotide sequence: TGTGCCAGCAGCTGGAGGACAGGGACACTAGATACGCAGTATTTT. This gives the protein CASSWRTGTLDTQYF.

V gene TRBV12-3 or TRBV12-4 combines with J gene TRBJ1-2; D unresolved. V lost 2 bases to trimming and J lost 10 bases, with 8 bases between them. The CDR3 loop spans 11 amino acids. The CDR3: CASSLLQIYTF. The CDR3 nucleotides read TGTGCCAGCAGTTTATTACAAATCTACACCTTC.

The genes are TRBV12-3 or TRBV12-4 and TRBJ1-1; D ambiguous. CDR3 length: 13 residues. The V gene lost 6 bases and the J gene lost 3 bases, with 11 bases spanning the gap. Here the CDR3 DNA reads TGTGCCAGCAGGCCCGATCTGGACACTGAAGCTTTCTTT. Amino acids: CASRPDLDTEAFF.

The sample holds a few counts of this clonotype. CDR3 sequence: CASGLVMANEQFF. In DNA form, the CDR3 reads TGTGCTAGTGGCCTGGTGATGGCCAATGAGCAGTTCTTC. The chain has TRBV12-5 and TRBJ2-1, with no clear D. Per the germline V gene, CDR1 is LGHNT and CDR2 is FRNRAP. Trimming took 6 bases from V and 6 from J, leaving 12 bases between them. CDR3 length: 13 amino acids.

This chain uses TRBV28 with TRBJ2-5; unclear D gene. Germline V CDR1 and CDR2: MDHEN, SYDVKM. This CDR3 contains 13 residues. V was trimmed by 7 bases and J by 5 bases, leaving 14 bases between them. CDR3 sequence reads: CASTRLGQETQYF. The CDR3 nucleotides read TGTGCCAGCACCCGACTGGGTCAGGAGACCCAGTACTTC. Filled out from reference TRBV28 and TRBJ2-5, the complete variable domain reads DVKVTQSSRYLVKRTGEKVFLECVQDMDHENMFWYRQDPGLGLRLIYFSYDVKMKEKGDIPEGYSVSREKKERFSLILESASTNQTSMYLCASTRLGQETQYFGPGTRLLVL.

The CDR3 nucleotides read TGTGCCAGCAGTTTTTTCGGGCGCATGAAGGTGCCGATTAGGAGATACACCTTC. It translates to CASSFFGRMKVPIRRYTF. The chain carries TRBV6-4 and TRBJ1-2; no definite D call. V dropped 5 bases and J dropped 11 bases, with 33 bases sitting between them. The CDR3 loop spans 18 amino acids. Per germline, CDR1 MRHNA and CDR2 SNTAGT.

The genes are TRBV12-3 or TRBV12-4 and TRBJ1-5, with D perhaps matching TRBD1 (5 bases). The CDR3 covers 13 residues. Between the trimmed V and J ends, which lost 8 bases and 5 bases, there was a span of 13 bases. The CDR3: CASASRGDQPQHF. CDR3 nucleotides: TGTGCCAGCGCCTCGAGAGGGGATCAGCCCCAGCATTTT.

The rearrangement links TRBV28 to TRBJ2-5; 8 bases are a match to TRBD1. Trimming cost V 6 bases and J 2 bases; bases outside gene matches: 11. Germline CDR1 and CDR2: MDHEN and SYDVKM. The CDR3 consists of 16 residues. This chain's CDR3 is CASSRNRDRPQETQYF. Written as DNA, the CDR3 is TGTGCCAGCAGCCGTAACCGGGACAGGCCACAAGAGACCCAGTACTTC.

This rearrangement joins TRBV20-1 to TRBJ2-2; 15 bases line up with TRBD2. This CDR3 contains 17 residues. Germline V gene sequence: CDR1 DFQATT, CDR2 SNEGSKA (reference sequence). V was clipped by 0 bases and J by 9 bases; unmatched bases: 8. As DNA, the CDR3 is TGCAGTGCTAGAGACGGACTAGCGGGAGGGTATCCCCGGGAGCTGTTTTTT. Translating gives CSARDGLAGGYPRELFF.

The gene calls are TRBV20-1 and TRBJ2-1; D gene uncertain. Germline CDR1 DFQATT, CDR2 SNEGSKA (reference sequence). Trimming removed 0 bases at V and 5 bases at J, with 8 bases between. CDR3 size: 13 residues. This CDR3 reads CSAREVTHNEQFF. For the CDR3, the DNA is TGCAGTGCTAGAGAGGTGACCCACAATGAGCAGTTCTTC.

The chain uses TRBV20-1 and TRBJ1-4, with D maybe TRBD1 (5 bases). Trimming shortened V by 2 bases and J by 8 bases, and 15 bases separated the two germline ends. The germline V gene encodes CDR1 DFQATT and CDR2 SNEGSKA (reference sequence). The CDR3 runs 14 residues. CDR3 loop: CSARRGRVDEKLFF. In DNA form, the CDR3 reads TGCAGTGCTAGACGCGGCAGGGTAGACGAAAAACTGTTTTTT.

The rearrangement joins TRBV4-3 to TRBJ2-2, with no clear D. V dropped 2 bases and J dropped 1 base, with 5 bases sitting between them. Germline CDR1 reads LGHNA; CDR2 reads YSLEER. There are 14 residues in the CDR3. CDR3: CASSQWVNTGELFF. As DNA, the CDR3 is TGCGCCAGCAGCCAATGGGTGAACACCGGGGAGCTGTTTTTT.

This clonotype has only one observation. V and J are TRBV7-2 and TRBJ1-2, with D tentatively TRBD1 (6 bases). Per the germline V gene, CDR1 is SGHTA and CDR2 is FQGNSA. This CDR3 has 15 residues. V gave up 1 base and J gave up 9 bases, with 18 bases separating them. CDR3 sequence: CASSLVRPAGERYTF. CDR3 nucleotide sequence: TGTGCCAGCAGCTTAGTTCGCCCGGCAGGGGAGCGCTACACCTTC. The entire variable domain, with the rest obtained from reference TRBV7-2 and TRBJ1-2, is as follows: GAGVSQSPSNKVTEKGKDVELRCDPISGHTALYWYRQSLGQGLEFLIYFQGNSAPDKSGLPSDRFSAERTGGSVSTLTIQRTQQEDSAVYLCASSLVRPAGERYTFGSGTRLTVV.

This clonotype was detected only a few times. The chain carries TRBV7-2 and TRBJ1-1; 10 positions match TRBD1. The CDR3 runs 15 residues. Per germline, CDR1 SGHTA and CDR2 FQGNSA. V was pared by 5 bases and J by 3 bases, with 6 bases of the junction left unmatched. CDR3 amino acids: CASSKTGTGDTEAFF. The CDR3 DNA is TGTGCCAGCAGCAAGACCGGGACAGGGGACACTGAAGCTTTCTTT.

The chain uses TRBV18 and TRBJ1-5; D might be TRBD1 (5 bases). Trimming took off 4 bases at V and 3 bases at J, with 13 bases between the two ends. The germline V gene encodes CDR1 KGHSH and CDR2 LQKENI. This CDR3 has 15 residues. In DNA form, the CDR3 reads TGTGCCAGCTCACTAGACAGTGCCCTCAATCAGCCCCAGCATTTT. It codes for CASSLDSALNQPQHF.

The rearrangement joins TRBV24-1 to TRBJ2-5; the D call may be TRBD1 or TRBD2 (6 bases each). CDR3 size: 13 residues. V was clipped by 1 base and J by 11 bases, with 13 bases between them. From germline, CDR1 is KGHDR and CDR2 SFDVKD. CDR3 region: CATSDLGGNEQYF. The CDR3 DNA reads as TGTGCCACCAGTGATTTAGGGGGGAATGAGCAGTACTTC.

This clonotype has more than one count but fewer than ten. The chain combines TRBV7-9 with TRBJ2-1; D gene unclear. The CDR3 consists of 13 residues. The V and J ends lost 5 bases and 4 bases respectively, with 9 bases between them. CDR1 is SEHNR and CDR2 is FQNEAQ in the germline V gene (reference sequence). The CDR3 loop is CASSTDSYNEQFF. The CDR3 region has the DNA TGTGCCAGCAGCACCGACTCGTACAATGAGCAGTTCTTC.

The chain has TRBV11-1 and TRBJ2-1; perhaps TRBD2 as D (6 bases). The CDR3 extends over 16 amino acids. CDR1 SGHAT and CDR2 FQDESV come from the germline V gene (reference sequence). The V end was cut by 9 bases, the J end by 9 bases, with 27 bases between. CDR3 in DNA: TGTGCCAGTAGTCATTCCTTGGGGGGTTCCGCCATTGAGCAGTTCTTC. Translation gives CASSHSLGGSAIEQFF.

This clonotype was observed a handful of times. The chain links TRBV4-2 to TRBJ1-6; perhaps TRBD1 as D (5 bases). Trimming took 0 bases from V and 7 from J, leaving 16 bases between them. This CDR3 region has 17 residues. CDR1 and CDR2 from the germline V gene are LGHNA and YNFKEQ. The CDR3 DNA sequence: TGTGCCAGCAGCCAAGAAGTCCCGACAGACCCAAATTCACCCCTCCACTTT. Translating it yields CASSQEVPTDPNSPLHF.

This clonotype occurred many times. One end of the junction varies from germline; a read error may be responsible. CDR3 DNA sequence: TGTGCCAGCAGCCTTGGGACAGGGGGAAATGAGCAGTTCTTC. This sequence encodes CASSLGTGGNEQFF. This sequence joins TRBV5-1 and TRBJ2-1; TRBD1 agrees at 11 bases. This CDR3 comprises 14 residues. The V gene's germline CDR1 is SGHRS and CDR2 YFSETQ.

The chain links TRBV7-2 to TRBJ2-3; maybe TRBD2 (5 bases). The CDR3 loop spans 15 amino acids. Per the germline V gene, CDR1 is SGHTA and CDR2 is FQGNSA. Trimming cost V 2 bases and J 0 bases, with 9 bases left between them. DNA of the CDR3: TGTGCCAGCAGCTTATGGACTTTTAGCACAGATACGCAGTATTTT. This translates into CASSLWTFSTDTQYF.

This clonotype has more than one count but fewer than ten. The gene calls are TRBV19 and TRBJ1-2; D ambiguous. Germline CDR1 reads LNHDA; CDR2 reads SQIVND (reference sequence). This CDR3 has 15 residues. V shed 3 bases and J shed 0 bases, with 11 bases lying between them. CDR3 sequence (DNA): TGTGCCAGTAGTATGGTGGCATCGACTAACTATGGCTACACCTTC. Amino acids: CASSMVASTNYGYTF.

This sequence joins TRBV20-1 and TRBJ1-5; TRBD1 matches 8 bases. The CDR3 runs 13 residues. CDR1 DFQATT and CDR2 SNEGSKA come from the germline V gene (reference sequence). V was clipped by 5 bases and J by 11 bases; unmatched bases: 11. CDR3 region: CSAGKTGEGAQHF. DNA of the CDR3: TGCAGTGCTGGAAAGACAGGGGAGGGTGCCCAGCATTTT.